This T cell receptor (beta chain) was retrieved from a study of blood T cell repertoires in COVID-19. At the level of the study: Sites in the United States, Italy and Spain provided acute and convalescent COVID-19 samples. T cells, B-cell-depleted T cells, or PBMCs supplied cDNA or gDNA.

Germline assignment: CDR1 SGHTA and CDR2 FQGNSA. Trimming removed 2 bases from V and 8 bases from J; junction bases left unmatched: 9. There are 15 residues in the CDR3. Original data processing: Reference gene primer amplification in the assay estimated nucleated cell counts. The assay was immunoSEQ multiplex PCR, and TCRdb's table has in-frame clones only and misses some. The DNA was the basis for D and trimming; V, J and clone size are from that table. The table includes a few hundred thousand clones, approximately 83% detected once. The J gene is TRBJ1-2, the V gene TRBV7-2, with TRBD1 matching 9 bases. Specimen: peripheral blood. This receptor was obtained from a woman in her 70s with acute or convalescent COVID-19. CDR3 sequence: CASSLSQGADSGYTF. The DNA for the CDR3 is TGTGCCAGCAGCTTATCACAGGGGGCTGATTCCGGCTACACCTTC. Drawing the rest from reference TRBV7-2 and TRBJ1-2, the complete variable domain is GAGVSQSPSNKVTEKGKDVELRCDPISGHTALYWYRQSLGQGLEFLIYFQGNSAPDKSGLPSDRFSAERTGGSVSTLTIQRTQQEDSAVYLCASSLSQGADSGYTFGSGTRLTVV.